This is a list of T cell receptor beta chains from one sample in a study of CXCR3-negative and CXCR3-positive naive CD8 T cells. TCRdb reprocessed the 5' RACE reads and keeps a single row for each CDR3 protein, giving no DNA. In total, the table holds roughly 8,200 distinct CDR3 sequences. The sample comprised naive CXCR3- CD8+ T cells from blood. These receptors were collected from a human donor in good health. Some clones in this sample may be carry-over from other donors' samples. Both conserved end residues are part of each CDR3. Size is stated for part of the rows, as once, few or many counts, or as a class when the clone is expanded.

abundance | j_gene | v_gene | CDR3aa
NA | TRBJ2-1 | TRBV28 | CASSLVGLAGGNEQFF
medium-sized | TRBJ2-5 | TRBV12-3/TRBV12-4 | CASSVTSGQETQYF
medium-sized | TRBJ2-3 | TRBV20-1 | CSARAPGTGDTLGGGIFTDTQYF
NA | TRBJ2-7 | TRBV29-1 | CSASGVFSYEQYF
NA | TRBJ1-1 | TRBV14 | CASSLGAGMNTEAFF
NA | TRBJ2-1 | TRBV28 | CASSYAGGLNEQFF
medium-sized | TRBJ2-1 | TRBV4-1 | CASSPSGNEQFF
NA | TRBJ2-5 | TRBV11-2 | CASTHDFGETQHF
NA | TRBJ2-7 | TRBV13 | CASSKNLATHGWEQYF
medium-sized | TRBJ2-2 | TRBV5-1 | CASTHGQGNTGELFF
medium-sized | TRBJ2-1 | TRBV5-1 | CASSLGTGGVGNEQFF
medium-sized | TRBJ2-1 | TRBV21-1 | CASSKARGLAESSYNEQFF
medium-sized | TRBJ2-2 | TRBV24-1 | CATSGTESTGELFF
medium-sized | TRBJ1-6 | TRBV11-2 | CASSLGRGTGAFIDNSPLHF
medium-sized | TRBJ2-7 | TRBV5-8 | CASTSREAYEQYF
NA | TRBJ1-1 | TRBV19 | CASSIHRVENTEAFF
NA | TRBJ2-7 | TRBV28 | CASSLPGGQNEQYF
medium-sized | TRBJ2-7 | TRBV29-1 | CSVVSQSYEQYF
NA | TRBJ2-1 | TRBV7-9 | CASSPSGSDEQFF
medium-sized | TRBJ2-1 | TRBV29-1 | CSADSPTYNEQFF
NA | TRBJ2-7 | TRBV20-1 | CSASDPVRYEQYF
NA | TRBJ2-1 | TRBV5-1 | CASSPGLAGYNEQFF
medium-sized | TRBJ2-7 | TRBV20-1 | CSARVAAGDFHEQYF
NA | TRBJ2-1 | TRBV11-2 | CASSLGTGNEQFF
medium-sized | TRBJ1-2 | TRBV7-9 | CASGDHGSRVYGYTF
NA | TRBJ1-1 | TRBV9 | CASSEQGKTEAFF
NA | TRBJ2-7 | TRBV14 | CASSHGTGDYEQYF
medium-sized | TRBJ2-7 | TRBV20-1 | CSASSGLERYEQYF
NA | TRBJ2-2 | TRBV10-1 | CASSESRDYHTGELFF
medium-sized | TRBJ2-4 | TRBV12-3/TRBV12-4 | CASRSPGGTSAF
medium-sized | TRBJ1-5 | TRBV15 | CATSRDRGQLPQHF
medium-sized | TRBJ2-1 | TRBV10-2 | CASTTGPREQFF
medium-sized | TRBJ2-1 | TRBV19 | CASTPPGYNEQFF
NA | TRBJ2-2 | TRBV23-1 | CASSQSRGNTGELFF
medium-sized | TRBJ2-1 | TRBV7-9 | CASSHPLAGRSYNEQFF
medium-sized | TRBJ2-1 | TRBV19 | CASSIAGNEQFF
medium-sized | TRBJ2-7 | TRBV10-3 | CAISEASGLHEQYF